This entry is about one T cell receptor (beta chain). The antigen is undetermined. The repertoire was sequenced with immunoSEQ multiplex PCR; TCRdb's copy has only in-frame clones and lacks some. In the table there are 65,000 to 70,000 clones, roughly 85% of which are singletons. The sample belongs to a study of radiotherapy plus CTLA-4 blockade in lung cancer. Study results and caveats: Among reported predictors of response, early blood T cell clone dynamics with interferon-beta performed best.

This CDR3 spans 15 amino acids. V lost 5 bases, J lost 4 bases, and 17 bases lay in between. Germline V lookup: CDR1 LNHDA, CDR2 SQIVND (reference sequence). The chain employs TRBV19 and TRBJ1-2; tentatively, D is TRBD1 (5 bases). The source was peripheral blood, collected from a patient treated with radiotherapy plus ipilimumab. The receptor's source is a human donor with non-small cell lung cancer who had a complete response to radiotherapy plus ipilimumab. The chain's CDR3 is CASSPGGRGTYGYTF. The CDR3 DNA reads TGTGCCAGTAGTCCCGGGGGGAGAGGGACCTATGGCTACACCTTC. The entire variable domain, with the rest obtained from reference TRBV19 and TRBJ1-2, is as follows: DGGITQSPKYLFRKEGQNVTLSCEQNLNHDAMYWYRQDPGQGLRLIYYSQIVNDFQKGDIAEGYSVSREKKESFPLTVTSAQKNPTAFYLCASSPGGRGTYGYTFGSGTRLTVV.